What follows is one T cell receptor beta chain and its context. Its antigen is still unknown. These data originate in a study of beta chain features in type 1 diabetes. V shed 5 bases, J shed 2 bases, and the junction held 6 bases outside the gene matches. In germline, CDR1 is SQVTM, CDR2 ANQGSEA. The CDR3 runs to 13 residues. cDNA synthesis used the whole RNA isolate, giving expressed TCRB sequences. Generated by immunoSEQ multiplex PCR, the TCRdb table keeps only in-frame clones and is missing some. The repertoire consists of around 250,000 clones, with less than 30% occurring once and the leading ten covering around 0.012%. Overall study findings and caveats: Relative to healthy donors, patients appeared to have naive, central memory and Treg TCRB repertoires that were more similar. Among patients with Type 1 diabetes, TCRB CDR3s were moderately but significantly shorter in every one of the four CD4+ subsets.

Sequencing was carried out using naive CD4+ T cells from blood. This sequence joins TRBV29-1 and TRBJ2-7; 7 nucleotides agree with TRBD1. The source of this sequence is a woman in her twenties or thirties with type 1 diabetes. The CDR3 loop is CSVKQGSPYEQYF. As DNA, the CDR3 is TGCAGCGTTAAACAGGGGAGCCCCTACGAGCAGTACTTC.